The 11 T cell receptor beta chains below come from one sample, sequenced in a study of shared clonotypes between healthy human individuals. Sequencing was performed with immunoSEQ multiplex PCR; in TCRdb, only in-frame clones are kept and a portion is missing. This table has 1,100,000 or so clones, around 78% appearing once. The material sequenced was memory CD4+ T cells from PBMCs. Documented subset: CD45RA-negative fraction. The origin of the receptors is a man between 18 and 35 years old in good health. Some clones in this sample may be carry-over from other donors' samples.

CDR3 sequence: CASSVPGQGAGGYTF. The DNA of the CDR3 is TGTGCCAGTAGTGTGCCCGGACAGGGGGCCGGCGGCTACACCTTC. V and J are TRBV19 and TRBJ1-2; TRBD1 aligns across 11 bases. J gave up 8 bases and V 5 bases, and 10 bases lay outside the gene matches. In germline, CDR1 is LNHDA, CDR2 SQIVND (reference sequence). The CDR3 has 15 amino acids. The full variable domain, rest sourced from reference TRBV19 and TRBJ1-2, is DGGITQSPKYLFRKEGQNVTLSCEQNLNHDAMYWYRQDPGQGLRLIYYSQIVNDFQKGDIAEGYSVSREKKESFPLTVTSAQKNPTAFYLCASSVPGQGAGGYTFGSGTRLTVV.

The chain couples TRBV11-2 to TRBJ2-1; TRBD2 matches 9 bases. The CDR3 loop spans 15 amino acids. Germline lookup yields CDR1 SGHAT and CDR2 FQNNGV. Losses at the gene ends were 3 bases for V and 7 bases for J; bases not matched to a gene: 7. For the CDR3, the DNA is TGTGCCAGCAGCTTGCGGGCGGGAGGGCAAAATGAGCAGTTCTTC. This codes for CASSLRAGGQNEQFF. Full variable domain (outside the CDR3, taken from reference TRBV11-2 and TRBJ2-1): EAGVAQSPRYKIIEKRQSVAFWCNPISGHATLYWYQQILGQGPKLLIQFQNNGVVDDSQLPKDRFSAERLKGVDSTLKIQPAKLEDSAVYLCASSLRAGGQNEQFFGPGTRLTVL.

The chain uses TRBV4-3 and TRBJ1-4; D is unresolved. This CDR3 has 15 residues. CDR1 and CDR2 from the germline V gene are LGHNA and YSLEER. Trimming took off 1 base at V and 13 bases at J, with 19 bases between the two ends. CDR3 nucleotides: TGCGCCAGCAGCCAAGGGGTAGGGAGCTACACTGGACTGTTTTTT. This gives the protein CASSQGVGSYTGLFF.

The chain has TRBV28 and TRBJ2-2; D may be TRBD1 (6 bases). The CDR3 covers 16 residues. Trimming stripped 7 bases from V and 4 bases from J, with 19 bases between. CDR1 and CDR2 (germline): MDHEN, SYDVKM. CDR3 sequence reads: CASTSEARGGTGELFF. The CDR3 nucleotides are TGTGCCAGCACTTCCGAGGCCCGAGGGGGCACCGGGGAGCTGTTTTTT.

This chain connects TRBV28 to TRBJ1-4; 10 bases align to TRBD1. CDR3 size: 20 residues. V gave up 2 bases and J gave up 8 bases; unmatched junction bases: 20. Germline CDR1 MDHEN, CDR2 SYDVKM. CDR3 nucleotide sequence: TGTGCCAGCAGTTTACCAACGACAGGGGGCGGGTTTTGGCCTGAAGAAAAACTGTTTTTT. Amino acids: CASSLPTTGGGFWPEEKLFF.

The chain has TRBV6-4 and TRBJ2-1, with TRBD1 matching 8 bases. Germline CDR1 MRHNA, CDR2 SNTAGT. The CDR3 sequence is 15 residues long. After removal of 2 bases from V and 5 bases from J, the junction contained 5 bases not matched to a gene. The CDR3 spells CASSDPGTGNNEQFF. The CDR3, as DNA: TGTGCCAGCAGTGACCCAGGGACAGGTAACAATGAGCAGTTCTTC.

This sequence joins TRBV29-1 and TRBJ1-2; D might be TRBD1 (5 bases). V was clipped by 6 bases and J by 8 bases, with 22 bases between them. This CDR3 has 14 amino acids. The V gene's germline CDR1 is SQVTM and CDR2 ANQGSEA. This chain's CDR3 is CSVPGPRGINGYTF. The CDR3 DNA sequence: TGCAGCGTCCCAGGACCGCGGGGGATAAACGGCTACACCTTC.

V and J are TRBV28 and TRBJ1-2; D is unclear. Trimming shortened V by 3 bases and J by 4 bases, and 15 bases separated the two germline ends. Germline CDR1 is MDHEN and CDR2 is SYDVKM. The CDR3 is 15 amino acids. CDR3 bases: TGTGCCAGCAGTTTTCTTCGCCCCGGCTCCTATGGCTACACCTTC. Amino acids: CASSFLRPGSYGYTF.

V and J are TRBV28 and TRBJ1-2; D ambiguous. The CDR3 has 13 amino acids. Germline V gene lookup returns CDR1 MDHEN and CDR2 SYDVKM. Trimming removed 5 bases at V and 2 bases at J, with 9 bases between. The CDR3 coding sequence is TGTGCCAGCAGTGCCACAGAGAACTATGGCTACACCTTC. Amino acids: CASSATENYGYTF.

The chain couples TRBV29-1 to TRBJ2-2; D is perhaps TRBD1 (6 bases). The CDR3 contains 14 residues. The V end was cut by 7 bases, the J end by 2 bases, with 14 bases between. CDR1 and CDR2 from the germline V gene are SQVTM and ANQGSEA. CDR3 sequence (DNA): TGCAGCGCCAACCGGGACACCAACACCGGGGAGCTGTTTTTT. Protein product: CSANRDTNTGELFF.

This clone was recorded many times. This chain connects TRBV11-2 to TRBJ2-7; 11 bases agree with TRBD2. CDR1 SGHAT and CDR2 FQNNGV come from the germline V gene. Germline trimming cut 5 bases from V and 4 bases from J; bases unmatched to any gene: 16. The CDR3 runs 18 residues. This chain's CDR3 is CASSTHPPSGGMEYEQYF. The DNA of the CDR3 is TGTGCCAGCAGCACCCACCCCCCTAGCGGGGGGATGGAATACGAGCAGTACTTC.